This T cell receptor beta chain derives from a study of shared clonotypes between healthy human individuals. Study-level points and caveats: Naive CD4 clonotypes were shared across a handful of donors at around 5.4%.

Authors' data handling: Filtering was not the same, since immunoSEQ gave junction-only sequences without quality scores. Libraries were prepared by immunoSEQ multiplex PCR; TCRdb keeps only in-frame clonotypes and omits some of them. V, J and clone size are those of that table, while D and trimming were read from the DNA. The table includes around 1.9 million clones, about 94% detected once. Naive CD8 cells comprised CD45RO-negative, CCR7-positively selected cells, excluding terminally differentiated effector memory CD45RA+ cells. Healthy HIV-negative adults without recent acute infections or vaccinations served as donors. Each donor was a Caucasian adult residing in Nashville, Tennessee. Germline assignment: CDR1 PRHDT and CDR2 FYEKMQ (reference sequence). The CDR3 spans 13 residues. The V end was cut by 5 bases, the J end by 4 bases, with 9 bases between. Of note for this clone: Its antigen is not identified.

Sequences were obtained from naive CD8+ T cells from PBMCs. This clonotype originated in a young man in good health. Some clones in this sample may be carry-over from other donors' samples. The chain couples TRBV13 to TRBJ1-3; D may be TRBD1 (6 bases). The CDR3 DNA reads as TGTGCCAGCAGCGAGGGACAAGGAAACACCATATATTTT. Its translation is CASSEGQGNTIYF.